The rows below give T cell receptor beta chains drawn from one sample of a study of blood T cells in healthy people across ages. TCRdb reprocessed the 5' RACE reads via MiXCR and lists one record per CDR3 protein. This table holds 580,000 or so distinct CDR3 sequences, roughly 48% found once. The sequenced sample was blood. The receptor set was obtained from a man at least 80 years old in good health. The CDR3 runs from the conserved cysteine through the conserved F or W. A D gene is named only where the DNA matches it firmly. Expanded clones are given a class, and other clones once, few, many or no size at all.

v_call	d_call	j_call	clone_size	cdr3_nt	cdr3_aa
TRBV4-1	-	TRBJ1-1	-	TGCGCCAGCAGCCGACCGACAGTGAACACTGAAGCTTTCTTT	CASSRPTVNTEAFF
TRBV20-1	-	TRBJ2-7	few	TGCAGTGCTAGAGATTGGGGTGGGGGAACCGAGCAGTACTTC	CSARDWGGGTEQYF
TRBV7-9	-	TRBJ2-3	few	TGTGCCAGCAGCCCCGCCCCAGAGCGGGATACGCAGTATTTT	CASSPAPERDTQYF
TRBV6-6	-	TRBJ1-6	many	TGTGCCAGCAGTTACTCGAACCGGAATAATTCACCCCTCCACTTT	CASSYSNRNNSPLHF
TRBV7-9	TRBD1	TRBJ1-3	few	TGTGCCAGCAGCTTCTACAGGGGCTCTGGAAACACCATATATTTT	CASSFYRGSGNTIYF
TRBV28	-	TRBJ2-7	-	TGTGCCAGCAGTCTCGACAACTACGAGCAGTACTTC	CASSLDNYEQYF
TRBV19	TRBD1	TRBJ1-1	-	TGTGCCAGTAGTCCCCGGGACAGGGGCGCGGGTACTGAAGCTTTCTTT	CASSPRDRGAGTEAFF
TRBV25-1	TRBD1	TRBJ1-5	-	TGTGCCAGCAAGATCCTATACAGGGGGCGGGATCAGCCCCAGCATTTT	CASKILYRGRDQPQHF
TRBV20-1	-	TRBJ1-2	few	TGCAGTGCTAGTGTTGGAGGGAGAGGCTACACCTTC	CSASVGGRGYTF
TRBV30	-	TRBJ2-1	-	TGTGCCTGGAGTGTTCCCAGCTCGCATTACAATGAGCAGTTCTTC	CAWSVPSSHYNEQFF
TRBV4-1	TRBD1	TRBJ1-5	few	TGCGCCAGCAGCCAAGAAGGGACAGGGATACGTCAGCCCCAGCATTTT	CASSQEGTGIRQPQHF